This is a list of T cell receptor beta chains from one sample in a study of blood T cell repertoires in COVID-19. Only in-frame clones appear in the TCRdb table, and some are missing; sequencing was by immunoSEQ multiplex PCR. The sample holds approximately 200,000 clones, 75% to 90% seen once. The source material was PBMCs or T cells enriched from blood (not recorded which). These receptor sequences come from a woman in her 30s who had been exposed to COVID-19. Both conserved end residues are part of each CDR3. The D gene is left open where the match is weak. For some rows the clone size is stated as once, few or many, or as a class when expanded; others skip it.

TRBV11-2	TRBJ1-4	-	-	CASSSHRGESKGGGEKLFF	TGTGCCAGCAGCTCCCACCGAGGTGAATCGAAAGGTGGTGGAGAAAAACTGTTTTTT
TRBV6-5	TRBJ2-3	TRBD2	-	CASSYRGEGTDTQYF	TGTGCCAGCAGTTACCGGGGGGAAGGCACAGATACGCAGTATTTT
TRBV6-5	TRBJ1-2	-	-	CASSYSRQLNLGYTF	TGTGCCAGCAGTTACTCGAGGCAGTTAAACCTTGGCTACACCTTC
TRBV9	TRBJ2-3	-	-	CASQYGATDTQYF	TGTGCCAGCCAGTATGGAGCCACAGATACGCAGTATTTT
TRBV27	TRBJ2-6	-	-	CASSSALNPGVGANVLTF	TGTGCCAGCAGTTCTGCCCTAAATCCGGGGGTAGGGGCCAACGTCCTGACTTTC
TRBV6-5	TRBJ2-2	-	-	CASSYLGGGYAGELFF	TGTGCCAGCAGTTACCTGGGCGGAGGGTACGCCGGGGAGCTGTTTTTT
TRBV2	TRBJ2-1	TRBD2	few	CASSSSPGFSGASYNEQFF	TGTGCCAGCAGCTCCTCCCCCGGCTTTAGCGGGGCCTCCTACAATGAGCAGTTCTTC
TRBV5-5	TRBJ1-1	-	-	CASSLWTAAEAFF	TGTGCCAGCAGCTTATGGACAGCCGCTGAAGCTTTCTTT
TRBV11-3	TRBJ2-7	TRBD1	-	CASSLGQGESYEQYF	TGTGCCAGCAGCCTGGGACAGGGGGAATCCTACGAGCAGTACTTC
TRBV28	TRBJ2-1	-	-	CASSLLLRGISYNEQFF	TGTGCCAGCAGTTTACTCCTCAGGGGCATCTCCTACAATGAGCAGTTCTTC
TRBV4-2	TRBJ2-2	-	-	CASSPQVSNTGELFF	TGTGCCAGCAGCCCACAGGTCTCGAACACCGGGGAGCTGTTTTTT